This T cell receptor (delta chain) appears in the sequencing data of a study of gamma-delta chains in newborns, infants, children. About the research overall: Innate gammadelta T cells reportedly expand polyclonally right after birth, driven by microbial exposure, per the title.

TCRdb re-called the reads with CATT. The sample carries about 5,400 delta-chain clones, approximately 18% recorded once. Concerning this clone: A much larger clonotype is one base distant, so this may be a read error. Other DNA sequences in this specimen translate into the identical CDR3.

Germline lookup yields CDR1 GEAIGNYY and CDR2 EKD. The CDR3 length is 20 residues. The rearrangement uses TRDV2 and TRDJ1; TRDD3 aligns across 13 bases. Sequencing was carried out using blood. This sequence originates from a child who was a newborn, infant or young child, either healthy, febrile or measles-vaccinated (not recorded which). The CDR3 protein is CALSFLRRTGGYEDTDKLIF. As DNA, the CDR3 is TGTGCCTTGTCCTTCCTTCGGCGTACTGGGGGATACGAAGACACTGATAAACTCATCTTT.